The clone carrying this TCR beta chain has at least ten counts. The target antigen is unknown. This entry comes from a study of molecular identifiers for immune sequencing clone quantification. Study results and limitations: With a barcode shared among identical TCR molecules, highly expanded clone sizes could be underestimated.

This CDR3 region has 15 residues. Germline assignment: CDR1 ENHRY and CDR2 SYGVKD. V lost 6 bases, J lost 2 bases, and 16 bases lay in between. Each CDR3 protein gets one entry after TCRdb re-called the PCR reads with MiXCR. The data hold some 91,000 distinct CDR3 sequences, with roughly 24% observed a single time. The TCR comes from a human donor in good health. Some libraries in this study had Jurkat cell RNA spiked in. The chain has TRBV10-3 and TRBJ2-5, with a tentative D call TRBD1 (5 bases). Sequencing was performed on naive CD8+ T cells from blood, with Jurkat cell RNA spiked in. Subset meaning: FACS-sorted CD8+CD4-CCR7+CD45RA+ naive T cells. CDR3 in amino acids: CAIRDSVDDQETQYF. The DNA for the CDR3 is TGTGCCATCAGAGACAGTGTTGATGATCAAGAGACCCAGTACTTC.